The present T cell receptor beta chain was sequenced within a study of blood T cell repertoires in COVID-19. In the authors' methods: Reference gene primers were amplified, and this amplification served to estimate nucleated cell counts. Sequencing was performed with immunoSEQ multiplex PCR; in TCRdb, only in-frame clones are kept and a portion is missing. D and trimming were read from the DNA, whereas the V and J calls and clone size are those reported in that table. The sample yields over 85,000 clones, roughly 77% seen once. CDR1 and CDR2 from the germline V gene are MNHNY and SVGAGI (reference sequence). The CDR3 runs 13 residues. The V end was cut by 6 bases, the J end by 2 bases, with 11 bases between.

Specimen: peripheral blood. The V call is TRBV6-6, the J call TRBJ2-7, with TRBD1 as a possible D gene (5 bases). The sequence was obtained from a human donor in a cohort sampled during active COVID-19. CDR3 protein: CASRSDTAYEQYF. The CDR3 DNA reads as TGTGCCAGCAGATCGGACACAGCCTACGAGCAGTACTTC.